This T cell receptor (beta chain) was sequenced for a study of cytomegalovirus exposure and HLA in healthy donors. Study outcomes and limitations: Later analysis demonstrated an association between a missense DCLRE1C variant and TCR beta V- and J-gene trimming. It was shown in a later analysis that HLA-associated TCR beta chains were more clonally expanded than other, equally common chains. Across all donors, roughly uniform sequencing depth was an assumption of the presence/absence analyses. Reportedly, HLA-A and HLA-B alleles of most subjects were accurately predicted from TCR beta.

In the PCR, 60 Vbeta and 13 Jbeta primers were used. TCRdb's copy holds only in-frame clones and misses some; the assay was immunoSEQ multiplex PCR. The repertoire includes around 150,000 clones, about 74% of them detected once, and over 2.5% sits in the top ten. Worth noting for this clone: Its antigen is unidentified.

Germline lookup yields CDR1 SGHRS and CDR2 YFSETQ. The CDR3 is made up of 16 amino acids. V gave up 0 bases and J gave up 1 base, with 13 bases separating them. Sequencing input: PBMCs. The origin of this receptor is a man aged 35 to 55 in good health and CMV-seronegative. The chain carries TRBV5-1 and TRBJ1-1, with unresolved D. In DNA, the CDR3 is TGCGCCAGCAGCTTGGTTCGGGGAAGATCGAACACTGAAGCTTTCTTT. Translation gives CASSLVRGRSNTEAFF.